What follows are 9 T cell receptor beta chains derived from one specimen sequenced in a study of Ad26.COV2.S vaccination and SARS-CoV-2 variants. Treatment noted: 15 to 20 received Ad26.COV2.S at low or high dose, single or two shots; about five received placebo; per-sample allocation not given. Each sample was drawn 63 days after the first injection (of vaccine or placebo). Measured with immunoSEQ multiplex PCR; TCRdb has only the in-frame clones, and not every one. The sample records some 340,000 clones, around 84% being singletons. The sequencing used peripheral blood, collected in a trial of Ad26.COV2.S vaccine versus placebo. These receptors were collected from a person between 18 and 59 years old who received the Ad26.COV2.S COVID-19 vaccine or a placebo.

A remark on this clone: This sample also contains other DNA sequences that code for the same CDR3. CDR3 nucleotide sequence: TGCAGTGCTAGGCCCGTAAATGAGCAGTTCTTC. Protein: CSARPVNEQFF. The V call is TRBV20-1, the J call TRBJ2-1; the D is unclear. There are 11 residues in the CDR3. Germline lookup yields CDR1 DFQATT and CDR2 SNEGSKA (reference sequence). Trimming cost V 3 bases and J 7 bases, with 7 bases left between them.

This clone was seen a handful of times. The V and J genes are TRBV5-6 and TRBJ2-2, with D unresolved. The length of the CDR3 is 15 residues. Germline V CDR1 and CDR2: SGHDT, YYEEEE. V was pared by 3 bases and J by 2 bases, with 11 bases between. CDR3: CASSSDGINTGELFF. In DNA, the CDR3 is TGTGCCAGCAGCTCGGACGGAATAAACACCGGGGAGCTGTTTTTT.

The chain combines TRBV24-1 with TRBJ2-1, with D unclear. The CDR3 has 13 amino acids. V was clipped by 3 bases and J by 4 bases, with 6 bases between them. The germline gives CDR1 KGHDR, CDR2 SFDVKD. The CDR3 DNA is TGTGCCACCAGTGATGACAATTACAATGAGCAGTTCTTC. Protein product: CATSDDNYNEQFF.

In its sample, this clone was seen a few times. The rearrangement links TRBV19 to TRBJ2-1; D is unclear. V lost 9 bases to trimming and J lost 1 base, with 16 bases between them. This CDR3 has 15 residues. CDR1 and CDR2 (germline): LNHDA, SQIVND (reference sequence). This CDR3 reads CASQISQASYNEQFF. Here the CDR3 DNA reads TGTGCCAGCCAGATCTCCCAGGCGTCCTACAATGAGCAGTTCTTC. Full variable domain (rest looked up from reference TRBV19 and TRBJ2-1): DGGITQSPKYLFRKEGQNVTLSCEQNLNHDAMYWYRQDPGQGLRLIYYSQIVNDFQKGDIAEGYSVSREKKESFPLTVTSAQKNPTAFYLCASQISQASYNEQFFGPGTRLTVL.

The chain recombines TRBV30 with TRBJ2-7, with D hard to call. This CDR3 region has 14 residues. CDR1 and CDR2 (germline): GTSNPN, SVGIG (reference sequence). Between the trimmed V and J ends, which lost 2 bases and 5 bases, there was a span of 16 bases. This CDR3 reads CAWSLDRSRDEQYF. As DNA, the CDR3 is TGTGCCTGGAGTCTGGACCGCTCACGGGACGAGCAGTACTTC.

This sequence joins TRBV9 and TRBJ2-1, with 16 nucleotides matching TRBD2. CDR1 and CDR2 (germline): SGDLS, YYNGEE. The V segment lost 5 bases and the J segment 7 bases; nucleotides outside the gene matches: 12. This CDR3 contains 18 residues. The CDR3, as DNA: TGTGCCAGCAGTACCCCGGGGACTAGCGGGGGGGCCTTTAATGAGCAGTTCTTC. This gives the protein CASSTPGTSGGAFNEQFF.

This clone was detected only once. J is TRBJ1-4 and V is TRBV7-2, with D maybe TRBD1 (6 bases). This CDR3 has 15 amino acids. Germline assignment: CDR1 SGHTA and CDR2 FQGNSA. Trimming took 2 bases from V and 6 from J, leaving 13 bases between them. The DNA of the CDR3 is TGTGCCAGCAGCTTAACAGGGCGGTTCGATGAAAAACTGTTTTTT. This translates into CASSLTGRFDEKLFF.

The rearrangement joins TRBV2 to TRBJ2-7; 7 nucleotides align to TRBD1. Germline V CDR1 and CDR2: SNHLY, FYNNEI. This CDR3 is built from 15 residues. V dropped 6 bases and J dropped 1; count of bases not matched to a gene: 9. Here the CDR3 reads CASRIGTVGSYEQYF. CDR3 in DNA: TGTGCCAGCAGGATCGGGACAGTCGGATCCTACGAGCAGTACTTC.

The CDR3 reads CASRGSRDSSYEQYF. The CDR3 DNA sequence: TGTGCCAGTAGGGGGTCCCGGGACAGCTCCTACGAGCAGTACTTC. The chain carries TRBV19 and TRBJ2-7, with 7 bases that match TRBD1. V lost 6 bases to trimming and J lost 0 bases; unmatched junction nucleotides: 8. The CDR3 loop spans 15 amino acids. Germline V gene sequence: CDR1 LNHDA, CDR2 SQIVND (reference sequence). The variable domain in full, with the rest retrieved from reference TRBV19 and TRBJ2-7, is DGGITQSPKYLFRKEGQNVTLSCEQNLNHDAMYWYRQDPGQGLRLIYYSQIVNDFQKGDIAEGYSVSREKKESFPLTVTSAQKNPTAFYLCASRGSRDSSYEQYFGPGTRLTVT.